This T cell receptor (beta chain) was sequenced in a study of patients and donors after allogeneic stem cell transplantation. This CDR3 has 15 amino acids. CDR1 is SGHDT and CDR2 is YYEEEE in the germline V gene. V lost 3 bases, J lost 7 bases, and 7 bases stayed unmatched. MiXCR, run by TCRdb on the RT-PCR reads, gives a single entry per CDR3 protein. The sample lists some 960,000 distinct CDR3 sequences, more than 15% occurring once. This clonotype was observed a few times. Sequenced sample: blood, either unsorted or a sorted T cell fraction (not recorded which). The chain uses TRBV5-6 and TRBJ1-5, with TRBD1 identical over 10 bases. This TCR was sampled from a human donor who was either an allogeneic HSCT recipient or a stem cell or donor lymphocyte infusion donor (not recorded which). It is not recorded whose cells these are; they may come from a transplant donor. Written as DNA, the CDR3 is TGTGCCAGCAGCTACAGACAGGGGGCCTACCAGCCCCAGCATTTT. Residues: CASSYRQGAYQPQHF.